The clone carrying this T cell receptor (beta chain) has just a few counts. The target antigen is unknown. Use of 60 Vbeta and 13 Jbeta primers characterized the PCR. Libraries were prepared by immunoSEQ multiplex PCR; TCRdb keeps only in-frame clonotypes and omits some of them. This table holds 120,000 or so clones, roughly 75% found once. The data originate from a study of cytomegalovirus exposure and HLA in healthy donors. Findings and limits, study-wide: It was shown in a later analysis that HLA-associated TCR beta chains were more clonally expanded than other, equally common chains. Researchers had no immune exposure information except CMV serostatus available. Analysis was carried out at a later point, and it linked a missense DCLRE1C variant to TCR beta V- and J-gene trimming.

V lost 6 bases and J lost 0, with 10 bases in between. This CDR3 has 14 residues. CDR1 and CDR2 (germline): SNHLY, FYNNEI. The sample was PBMCs. V and J are TRBV2 and TRBJ2-3; D gene uncertain. The receptor comes from a man between 25 and 39 years old in good health and CMV-seropositive. The DNA for the CDR3 is TGTGCCAGCAGAGAATATTCTAGCACAGATACGCAGTATTTT. It codes for CASREYSSTDTQYF.